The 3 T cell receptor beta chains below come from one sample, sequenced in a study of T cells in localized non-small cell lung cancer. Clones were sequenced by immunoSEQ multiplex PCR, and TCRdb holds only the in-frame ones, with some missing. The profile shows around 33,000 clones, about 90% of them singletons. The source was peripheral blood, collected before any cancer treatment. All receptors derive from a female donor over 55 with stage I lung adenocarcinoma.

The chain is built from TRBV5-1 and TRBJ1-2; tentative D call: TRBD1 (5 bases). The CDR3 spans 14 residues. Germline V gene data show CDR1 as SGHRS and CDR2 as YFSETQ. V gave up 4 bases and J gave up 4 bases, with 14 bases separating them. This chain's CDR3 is CASSPALRGYGYTF. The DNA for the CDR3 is TGCGCCAGCAGCCCCGCCTTAAGGGGCTATGGCTACACCTTC.

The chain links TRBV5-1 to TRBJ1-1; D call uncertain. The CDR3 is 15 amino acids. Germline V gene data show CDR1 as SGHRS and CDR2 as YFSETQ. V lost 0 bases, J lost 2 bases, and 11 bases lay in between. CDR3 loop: CASSLVEGANTEAFF. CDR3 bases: TGCGCCAGCAGCTTGGTAGAGGGCGCAAACACTGAAGCTTTCTTT.

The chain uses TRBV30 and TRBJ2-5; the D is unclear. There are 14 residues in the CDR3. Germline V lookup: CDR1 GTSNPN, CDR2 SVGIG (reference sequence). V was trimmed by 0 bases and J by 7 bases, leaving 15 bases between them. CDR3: CAWSVGQSSGTQYF. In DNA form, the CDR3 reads TGTGCCTGGAGTGTAGGGCAGTCCTCCGGGACCCAGTACTTC.